The 16 T cell receptor beta chains given below trace back to one sample, sequenced in a study of T cell responses to AZD1222 COVID-19 vaccine. Generated by immunoSEQ multiplex PCR, the TCRdb table keeps only in-frame clones and is missing some. Of about 69,000 clones in the sample, 70% to 90% were seen once. Sequencing was performed on peripheral blood, taken 28 days after the second AZD1222 dose. The receptors derive from an adult who received the AZD1222 COVID-19 vaccine.

V usage is TRBV28 and J usage is TRBJ1-4, with D possibly matching TRBD1 (6 bases). Trimming cost V 7 bases and J 6 bases, with 21 bases left between them. The CDR3 contains 16 residues. CDR1 and CDR2 (germline): MDHEN, SYDVKM. The CDR3: CASTGGGVGWDEKLFF. The CDR3 DNA sequence: TGTGCCAGCACAGGAGGGGGGGTTGGTTGGGATGAAAAACTGTTTTTT.

This clone was found a few times. The J gene is TRBJ2-5, the V gene TRBV11-2; no reliable D call. CDR1 and CDR2 from the germline V gene are SGHAT and FQNNGV. Trimming stripped 5 bases from V and 5 bases from J, with 21 bases between. This CDR3 spans 16 amino acids. The CDR3, as DNA: TGTGCCAGCAGCACACTTTCCGGGTCCCCGAGGGAGACCCAGTACTTC. Translated: CASSTLSGSPRETQYF.

The CDR3 reads CASSKGGASGFTDTQYF. The CDR3 nucleotides read TGTGCCAGCAGCAAGGGTGGGGCTAGCGGGTTTACAGATACGCAGTATTTT. The chain links TRBV21-1 to TRBJ2-3; the table's D gene call, TRBD2, was not cross checked with the DNA. TRBV21-1 is annotated as a pseudogene. The CDR3 contains 17 residues.

The chain uses TRBV5-1 and TRBJ1-2; 7 nucleotides align to TRBD1. The CDR3 contains 15 residues. The trim removed 1 base at V and 7 bases at J, leaving 10 bases unmatched. CDR1 SGHRS and CDR2 YFSETQ come from the germline V gene. In DNA form, the CDR3 reads TGCGCCAGCAGCTTGAATCGACAGGGCGCCTCTGGCTACACCTTC. This translates into CASSLNRQGASGYTF.

This clone came up a few times. This rearrangement joins TRBV6-5 to TRBJ2-7; TRBD1 is a possible D gene (6 bases). The V and J ends lost 7 bases and 8 bases respectively, with 21 bases between them. The CDR3 is 14 residues long. The germline V gene has CDR1 MNHEY and CDR2 SVGAGI. CDR3 nucleotide sequence: TGTGCCAGCACCCCCCCCGCGGCAGGGGACAAGCAGTACTTC. Protein sequence: CASTPPAAGDKQYF.

This chain joins TRBV3-1 (or the pseudogene TRBV3-2) and TRBJ1-3; no clear D gene. The germline gives CDR1 LGHDT, CDR2 YNNKEL (reference sequence). The CDR3 loop spans 13 amino acids. The ends were cut back, 0 bases at V and 4 bases at J, with 4 bases in the middle. DNA for the CDR3: TGTGCCAGCAGCCAAGACATAGGAAACACCATATATTTT. Its protein product is CASSQDIGNTIYF.

This chain joins TRBV7-2 and TRBJ1-2; possible D gene TRBD1, 5 bases. Germline CDR1 reads SGHTA; CDR2 reads FQGNSA. This CDR3 has 15 amino acids. V lost 4 bases and J 2 bases, leaving 14 bases between the germline ends. CDR3 region: CASSSGRRDNYGYTF. The CDR3 DNA follows: TGTGCCAGCAGCTCCGGAAGGAGGGACAACTATGGCTACACCTTC. Filled out from reference TRBV7-2 and TRBJ1-2, the complete variable domain reads GAGVSQSPSNKVTEKGKDVELRCDPISGHTALYWYRQSLGQGLEFLIYFQGNSAPDKSGLPSDRFSAERTGGSVSTLTIQRTQQEDSAVYLCASSSGRRDNYGYTFGSGTRLTVV.

The V call is TRBV5-8, the J call TRBJ1-6, with no clear D. V dropped 0 bases and J dropped 7 bases, with 8 bases sitting between them. Germline V gene lookup returns CDR1 SGHTS and CDR2 YDEGEE. The CDR3 has 14 residues. The CDR3 nucleotides are TGTGCCAGCAGCTTGGACAGAATAAATTCACCCCTCCACTTT. Its protein product is CASSLDRINSPLHF.

The chain uses TRBV12-3 or TRBV12-4 and TRBJ1-2, with a tentative D call TRBD1 (5 bases). The CDR3 loop spans 12 amino acids. V was clipped by 4 bases and J by 7 bases, with 10 bases between them. In DNA, the CDR3 is TGTGCCAGCAGTTCCTATCAGGGTGGCTACACCTTC. The encoded protein is CASSSYQGGYTF.

The V call is TRBV6-1, the J call TRBJ1-2; possibly TRBD1 for D (5 bases). The CDR3 has 14 residues. Trimming cost V 2 bases and J 3 bases, with 10 bases left between them. Per germline, CDR1 MNHNS and CDR2 SASEGT. The CDR3 DNA reads as TGTGCCAGCAGTGAAAGTGGGGACTACTATGGCTACACCTTC. Its protein is CASSESGDYYGYTF.

This clone was counted a single time. The chain couples TRBV19 to TRBJ1-2; TRBD1 is a possible D gene (6 bases). The ends were cut back, 7 bases at V and 7 bases at J, with 16 bases in the middle. Looked up from germline, CDR1 is LNHDA and CDR2 is SQIVND (reference sequence). There are 13 residues in the CDR3. This CDR3 is CASTIGGYGGYTF. The CDR3 DNA is TGTGCCAGTACCATAGGGGGTTACGGTGGCTACACCTTC. Using reference TRBV19 and TRBJ1-2 for the parts outside the CDR3, the full variable domain is DGGITQSPKYLFRKEGQNVTLSCEQNLNHDAMYWYRQDPGQGLRLIYYSQIVNDFQKGDIAEGYSVSREKKESFPLTVTSAQKNPTAFYLCASTIGGYGGYTFGSGTRLTVV.

This clone was counted only a few times. This chain links TRBV27 with TRBJ2-7, with 9 bases lining up with TRBD1. The CDR3 sequence is 14 residues long. Trimming took 4 bases from V and 6 from J; bases not matched to a gene: 7. Germline V lookup: CDR1 MNHEY, CDR2 SMNVEV (reference sequence). The CDR3, as DNA: TGTGCCAGCAGTTCCCTGGGACAGGGACCCGAGCAGTACTTC. As protein: CASSSLGQGPEQYF.

The chain has TRBV19 and TRBJ1-2; TRBD1 might be the D (5 bases). Germline CDR1 reads LNHDA; CDR2 reads SQIVND (reference sequence). The CDR3 runs to 13 residues. V was pared by 3 bases and J by 8 bases, with 13 bases between. This CDR3 reads CASSMEGRDGYTF. The CDR3 bases are TGTGCCAGTAGTATGGAGGGCAGGGACGGCTACACCTTC.

J is TRBJ2-1 and V is TRBV19, with 12 bases aligning to TRBD2. The germline gives CDR1 LNHDA, CDR2 SQIVND (reference sequence). Trimming removed 5 bases from V and 6 bases from J; junction bases left unmatched: 11. CDR3 length: 17 residues. The DNA of the CDR3 is TGTGCCAGTAGTCGGACTAGCGGGGAGGTGGGTGGCAATGAGCAGTTCTTC. Its protein is CASSRTSGEVGGNEQFF.

V and J are TRBV28 and TRBJ1-6; D is possibly TRBD1 (6 bases). CDR3 length: 17 residues. Germline CDR1 reads MDHEN; CDR2 reads SYDVKM. Trimming took 7 bases from V and 0 from J, leaving 16 bases between them. As DNA, the CDR3 is TGTGCCAGCACCCCGGACAGAAAGAGCTCCTATAATTCACCCCTCCACTTT. This codes for CASTPDRKSSYNSPLHF.

This chain connects TRBV2 to TRBJ1-1, with a tentative D call TRBD1 (5 bases). V was clipped by 3 bases and J by 5 bases, with 13 bases between them. The CDR3 runs 14 residues. CDR1 is SNHLY and CDR2 is FYNNEI in the germline V gene. Here the CDR3 reads CASSDGDGGTEAFF. The CDR3 DNA reads as TGTGCCAGCAGTGACGGGGACGGAGGGACTGAAGCTTTCTTT.